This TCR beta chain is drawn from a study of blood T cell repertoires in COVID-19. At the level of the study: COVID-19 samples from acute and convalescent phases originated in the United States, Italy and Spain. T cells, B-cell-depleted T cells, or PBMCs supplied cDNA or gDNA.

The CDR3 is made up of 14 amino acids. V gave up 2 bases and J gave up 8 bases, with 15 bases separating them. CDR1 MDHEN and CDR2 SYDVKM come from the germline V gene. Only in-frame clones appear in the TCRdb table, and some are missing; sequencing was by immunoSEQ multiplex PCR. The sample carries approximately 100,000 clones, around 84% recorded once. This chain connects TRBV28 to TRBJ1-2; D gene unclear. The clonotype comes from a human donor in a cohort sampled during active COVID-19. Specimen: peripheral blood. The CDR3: CASSLRGLGGGYTF. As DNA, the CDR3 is TGTGCCAGCAGTTTAAGAGGTCTTGGTGGGGGCTACACCTTC.